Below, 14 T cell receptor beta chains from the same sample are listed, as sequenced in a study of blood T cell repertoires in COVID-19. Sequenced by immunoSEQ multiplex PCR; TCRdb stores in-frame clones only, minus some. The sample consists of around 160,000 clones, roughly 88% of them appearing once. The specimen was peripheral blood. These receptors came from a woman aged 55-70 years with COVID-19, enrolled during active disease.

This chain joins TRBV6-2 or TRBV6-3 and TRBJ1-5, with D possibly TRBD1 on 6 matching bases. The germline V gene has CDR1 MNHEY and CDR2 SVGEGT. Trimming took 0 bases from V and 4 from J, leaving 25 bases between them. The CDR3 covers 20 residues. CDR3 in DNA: TGTGCCAGCAGTTACTCTCGGGGGGATACGCGGGGGCGGAAAAATCAGCCCCAGCATTTT. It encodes CASSYSRGDTRGRKNQPQHF.

The CDR3 protein is CASSLGTGIWTGELFF. Written as DNA, the CDR3 is TGCGCCAGCAGCCTAGGGACAGGGATATGGACCGGGGAGCTGTTTTTT. The genes are TRBV5-1 and TRBJ2-2; the match to TRBD1 covers 9 bases. Germline values: CDR1 SGHRS, CDR2 YFSETQ. With V trimmed by 4 bases and J by 5 bases, 9 bases remained unmatched. The CDR3 spans 16 residues.

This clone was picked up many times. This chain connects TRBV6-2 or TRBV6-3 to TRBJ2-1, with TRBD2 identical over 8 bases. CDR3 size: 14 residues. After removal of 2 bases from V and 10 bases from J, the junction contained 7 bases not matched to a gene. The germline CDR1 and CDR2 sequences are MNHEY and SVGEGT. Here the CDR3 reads CASSYVPGGLEQFF. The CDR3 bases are TGTGCCAGCAGTTACGTACCGGGGGGGTTGGAGCAGTTCTTC.

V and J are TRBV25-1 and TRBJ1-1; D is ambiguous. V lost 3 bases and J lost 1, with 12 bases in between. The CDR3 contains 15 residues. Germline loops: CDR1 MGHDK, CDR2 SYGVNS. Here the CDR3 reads CASSDSLTGNTEAFF. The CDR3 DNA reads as TGTGCCAGCAGTGATTCCCTGACGGGGAACACTGAAGCTTTCTTT.

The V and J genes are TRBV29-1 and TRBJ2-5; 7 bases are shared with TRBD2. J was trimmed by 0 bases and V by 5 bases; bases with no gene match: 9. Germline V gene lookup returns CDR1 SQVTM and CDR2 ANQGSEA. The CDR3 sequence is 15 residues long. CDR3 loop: CSVSRLAQYQETQYF. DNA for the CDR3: TGCAGCGTTTCCCGACTAGCACAGTACCAAGAGACCCAGTACTTC.

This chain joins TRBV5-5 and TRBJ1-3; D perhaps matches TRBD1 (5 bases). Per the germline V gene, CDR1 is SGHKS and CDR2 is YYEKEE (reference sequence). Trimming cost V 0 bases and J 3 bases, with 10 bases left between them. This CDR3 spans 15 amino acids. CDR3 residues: CASSLGQGGGNTIYF. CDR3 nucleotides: TGTGCCAGCAGCTTGGGGCAGGGTGGTGGAAACACCATATATTTT.

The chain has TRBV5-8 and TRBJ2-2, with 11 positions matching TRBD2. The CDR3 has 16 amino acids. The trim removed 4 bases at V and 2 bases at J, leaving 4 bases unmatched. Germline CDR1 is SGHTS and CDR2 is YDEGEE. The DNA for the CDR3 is TGTGCCAGCAGCCGCGGGACTAGCGGAAACACCGGGGAGCTGTTTTTT. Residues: CASSRGTSGNTGELFF.

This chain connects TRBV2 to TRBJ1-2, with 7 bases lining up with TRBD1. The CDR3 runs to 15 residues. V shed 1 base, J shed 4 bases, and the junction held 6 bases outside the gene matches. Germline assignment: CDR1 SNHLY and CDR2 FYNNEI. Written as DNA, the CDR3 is TGTGCCAGCAGTGAAGATCGGGACAGCAGCTATGGCTACACCTTC. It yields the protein CASSEDRDSSYGYTF.

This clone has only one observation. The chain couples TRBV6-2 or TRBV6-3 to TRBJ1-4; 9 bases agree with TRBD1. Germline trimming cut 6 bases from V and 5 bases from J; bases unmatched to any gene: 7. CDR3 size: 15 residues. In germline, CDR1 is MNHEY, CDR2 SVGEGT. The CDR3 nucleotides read TGTGCCAGCAGCAAGGACAGGGGAGAGAATGAAAAACTGTTTTTT. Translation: CASSKDRGENEKLFF.

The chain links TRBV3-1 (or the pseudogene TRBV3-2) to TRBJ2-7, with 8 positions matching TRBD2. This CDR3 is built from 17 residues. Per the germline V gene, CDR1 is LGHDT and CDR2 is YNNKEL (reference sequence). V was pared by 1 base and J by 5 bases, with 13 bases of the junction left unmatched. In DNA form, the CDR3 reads TGTGCCAGCAGCCAAGTTCCGGTGCGGGGGGCCGCCCACGAGCAGTACTTC. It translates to CASSQVPVRGAAHEQYF.

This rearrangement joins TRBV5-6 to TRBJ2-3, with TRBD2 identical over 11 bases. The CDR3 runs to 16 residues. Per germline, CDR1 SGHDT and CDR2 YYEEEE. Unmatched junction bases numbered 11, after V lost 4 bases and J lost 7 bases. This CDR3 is CASSGILAGGHYTQYF. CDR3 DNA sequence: TGTGCCAGCAGCGGAATCCTAGCGGGGGGCCACTATACGCAGTATTTT.

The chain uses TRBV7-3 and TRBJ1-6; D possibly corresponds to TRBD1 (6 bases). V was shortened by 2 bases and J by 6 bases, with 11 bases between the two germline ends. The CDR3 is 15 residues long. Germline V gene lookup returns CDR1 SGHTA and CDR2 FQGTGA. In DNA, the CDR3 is TGTGCCAGCAGCTTAGGCGCAGGGGTTAATTCACCCCTCCACTTT. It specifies CASSLGAGVNSPLHF.

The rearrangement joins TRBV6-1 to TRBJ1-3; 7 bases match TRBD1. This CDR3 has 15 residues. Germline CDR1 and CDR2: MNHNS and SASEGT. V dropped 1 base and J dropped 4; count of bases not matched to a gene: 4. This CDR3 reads CASSEGRGLGNTIYF. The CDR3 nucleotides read TGTGCCAGCAGTGAAGGAAGGGGGCTAGGAAACACCATATATTTT.

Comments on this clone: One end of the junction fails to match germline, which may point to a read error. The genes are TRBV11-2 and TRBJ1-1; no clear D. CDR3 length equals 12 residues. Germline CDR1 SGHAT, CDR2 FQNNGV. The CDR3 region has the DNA TGTGCCAGCAGCTTAGATCGGCGATTGGGGAGCTTT. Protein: CASSLDRRLGSF.